Presented here are 21 T cell receptor beta chains from one specimen sequenced in a study of blood T cell repertoires in COVID-19. Assay: immunoSEQ multiplex PCR; the TCRdb copy retains only in-frame clones and omits some. The sample has about 210,000 clones; around 82% are singletons. Sequencing was performed on peripheral blood. Receptors originate from a woman between 40 and 50 years old with active or convalescent COVID-19.

The CDR3 reads CASSPRGTGYTF. CDR3 in DNA: TGTGCCAGCAGCCCCAGGGGTACAGGCTACACCTTC. The chain employs TRBV12-3 or TRBV12-4 and TRBJ1-2; D is possibly TRBD1 (6 bases). The CDR3 has 12 amino acids. V was trimmed by 6 bases and J by 8 bases, leaving 13 bases between them.

The chain links TRBV4-2 to TRBJ2-2, with D possibly being TRBD1 (6 bases). The V and J ends lost 6 bases and 2 bases respectively, with 10 bases between them. The CDR3 runs 14 residues. Germline CDR1 and CDR2: LGHNA and YNFKEQ. CDR3 loop: CASRSGTNTGELFF. As DNA, the CDR3 is TGTGCCAGCAGAAGTGGGACAAACACCGGGGAGCTGTTTTTT.

The chain joins TRBV11-1 to TRBJ2-2; 8 bases are shared with TRBD1. J was trimmed by 7 bases and V by 6 bases; bases with no gene match: 10. In germline, CDR1 is SGHAT, CDR2 FQDESV (reference sequence). The CDR3 is 15 amino acids. Written as DNA, the CDR3 is TGTGCCAGCAGTACAATCTCCGACAGGGGCGGGGAGCTGTTTTTT. Its protein is CASSTISDRGGELFF.

J is TRBJ1-2 and V is TRBV19; D gene uncertain. Germline V CDR1 and CDR2: LNHDA, SQIVND (reference sequence). The ends were cut back, 6 bases at V and 2 bases at J, with 16 bases in the middle. This CDR3 contains 15 residues. The CDR3 bases are TGTGCCAGTAGCCCCGTCCGAGACATAAACTATGGCTACACCTTC. It is translated as CASSPVRDINYGYTF.

In its sample, this clone was seen once. The chain recombines TRBV5-1 with TRBJ2-7, with 12 bases that match TRBD2. This CDR3 has 19 residues. Germline assignment: CDR1 SGHRS and CDR2 YFSETQ. Trimming at V came to 3 bases and at J to 0 bases, leaving 13 bases not matched to a gene. The CDR3 protein is CASSSQLAGGGGNSYEQYF. As DNA, the CDR3 is TGCGCCAGCAGCTCCCAACTAGCGGGAGGAGGGGGGAACTCCTACGAGCAGTACTTC.

This chain uses TRBV15 with TRBJ2-7, with unresolved D. Looked up from germline, CDR1 is LNHNV and CDR2 is YYDKDF (reference sequence). The CDR3 runs 14 residues. The V and J ends lost 0 bases and 0 bases respectively, with 6 bases between them. DNA of the CDR3: TGTGCCACCAGCAGAGACATTAGCTCCTACGAGCAGTACTTC. Its translation is CATSRDISSYEQYF.

By its share, this clone is medium-sized. The chain links TRBV7-9 to TRBJ2-7; 10 bases align to TRBD2. The CDR3 extends over 15 amino acids. The trim removed 0 bases at V and 5 bases at J, leaving 4 bases unmatched. Germline CDR1 reads SEHNR; CDR2 reads FQNEAQ (reference sequence). In nucleotides, the CDR3 is TGTGCCAGCAGCTTAGCGATGACTAGCGGGCACGAGCAGTACTTC. This sequence encodes CASSLAMTSGHEQYF. Drawing the rest from reference TRBV7-9 and TRBJ2-7, the complete variable domain is DTGVSQNPRHKITKRGQNVTFRCDPISEHNRLYWYRQTLGQGPEFLTYFQNEAQLEKSRLLSDRFSAERPKGSFSTLEIQRTEQGDSAMYLCASSLAMTSGHEQYFGPGTRLTVT.

The chain joins TRBV13 to TRBJ2-7, with a weak D call TRBD1 (5 bases). Germline lookup yields CDR1 PRHDT and CDR2 FYEKMQ (reference sequence). The V end was cut by 5 bases, the J end by 4 bases, with 9 bases between. The CDR3 is 12 amino acids. The CDR3 sequence: CASSDRQYEQYF. DNA for the CDR3: TGTGCCAGCAGCGATCGACAGTACGAGCAGTACTTC.

This clone has a single count. This sequence joins TRBV28 and TRBJ1-6, with D hard to call. The CDR3 covers 18 residues. Germline V CDR1 and CDR2: MDHEN, SYDVKM. The V gene lost 0 bases and the J gene lost 1 base, with 13 bases spanning the gap. CDR3 DNA: TGTGCCAGCAGTTTATGGGCGGGGTCTAGTTCCTATAATTCACCCCTCCACTTT. Protein product: CASSLWAGSSSYNSPLHF.

V usage is TRBV11-2 and J usage is TRBJ1-3; D remains ambiguous. This CDR3 spans 14 amino acids. With 3 bases removed from V and 1 base from J, the gap between germline ends came to 7 bases. Germline-derived CDR1 and CDR2 are SGHAT and FQNNGV. The CDR3 DNA sequence: TGTGCCAGCAGCTTTTCCCAGTCTGGAAACACCATATATTTT. Translation gives CASSFSQSGNTIYF.

The rearrangement uses TRBV4-2 and TRBJ2-7, with TRBD1 matching 11 bases. Germline CDR1 LGHNA, CDR2 YNFKEQ. The trim removed 0 bases at V and 3 bases at J, leaving 1 base unmatched. The CDR3 length is 15 residues. The CDR3 spells CASSQEGQGDYEQYF. CDR3 coding DNA: TGTGCCAGCAGCCAAGAGGGACAGGGGGACTACGAGCAGTACTTC.

The chain couples TRBV7-9 to TRBJ1-2, with a weak D call TRBD1 (5 bases). This CDR3 has 12 residues. CDR1 is SEHNR and CDR2 is FQNEAQ in the germline V gene (reference sequence). V gave up 2 bases and J gave up 12 bases, with 13 bases separating them. The CDR3 nucleotides read TGTGCCAGCAGCTTAAACGTGGGGCTAAACACCTTC. Its protein product is CASSLNVGLNTF.

V usage is TRBV5-1 and J usage is TRBJ2-7; 13 nucleotides line up with TRBD2. J lost 2 bases, V lost 4 bases, and 3 bases had no gene match. CDR1 is SGHRS and CDR2 is YFSETQ in the germline V gene. This CDR3 comprises 15 residues. This CDR3 is CASSTGLAGAYEQYF. The CDR3 DNA reads TGCGCCAGCAGCACCGGACTAGCGGGGGCCTACGAGCAGTACTTC. The variable domain in full, completed from reference TRBV5-1 and TRBJ2-7, reads KAGVTQTPRYLIKTRGQQVTLSCSPISGHRSVSWYQQTPGQGLQFLFEYFSETQRNKGNFPGRFSGRQFSNSRSEMNVSTLELGDSALYLCASSTGLAGAYEQYFGPGTRLTVT.

In nucleotides, the CDR3 is TGTGCCAGCTCACCACAAGTCGGTGCTAGCACAGATACGCAGTATTTT. As protein: CASSPQVGASTDTQYF. The chain is built from TRBV18 and TRBJ2-3; D remains ambiguous. Germline lookup yields CDR1 KGHSH and CDR2 LQKENI. This CDR3 region has 16 residues. V gave up 1 base and J gave up 0 bases, with 11 bases separating them.

V gene TRBV4-2 combines with J gene TRBJ2-5; tentative D call: TRBD2 (5 bases). The V gene's germline CDR1 is LGHNA and CDR2 YNFKEQ. The CDR3 covers 16 residues. V was cut by 4 bases and J by 5 bases, with 20 bases left in between. As DNA, the CDR3 is TGTGCCAGCAGCCCTGCACTGGCGGCGGGCGGGGAGACCCAGTACTTC. Its protein product is CASSPALAAGGETQYF.

J is TRBJ2-1 and V is TRBV24-1; D might be TRBD2 (6 bases). V lost 5 bases and J 0 bases, leaving 16 bases between the germline ends. CDR3 length: 17 residues. CDR1 KGHDR and CDR2 SFDVKD come from the germline V gene. CDR3 coding DNA: TGTGCCACCAGTGGAGGGACTCTCCCGAGCTCCTACAATGAGCAGTTCTTC. Amino acid sequence: CATSGGTLPSSYNEQFF.

This chain uses TRBV28 with TRBJ2-7; D gene ambiguous. The V end lost 4 bases, the J end lost 7 bases, and 8 bases lay between the germline ends. Per germline, CDR1 MDHEN and CDR2 SYDVKM. This CDR3 comprises 11 residues. CDR3 sequence: CASSYPGEQYF. The CDR3 nucleotides are TGTGCCAGCAGTTATCCCGGTGAGCAGTACTTC. The whole variable domain, remainder taken from reference TRBV28 and TRBJ2-7, is DVKVTQSSRYLVKRTGEKVFLECVQDMDHENMFWYRQDPGLGLRLIYFSYDVKMKEKGDIPEGYSVSREKKERFSLILESASTNQTSMYLCASSYPGEQYFGPGTRLTVT.

V gene TRBV27 combines with J gene TRBJ1-2; a possible D gene is TRBD1 (5 bases). Germline lookup yields CDR1 MNHEY and CDR2 SMNVEV (reference sequence). The CDR3 runs 13 residues. The V end was cut by 5 bases, the J end by 3 bases, with 10 bases between. CDR3 sequence reads: CASSPRQYYGYTF. The DNA for the CDR3 is TGTGCCAGCAGTCCGCGACAGTACTATGGCTACACCTTC.

The genes are TRBV5-1 and TRBJ2-7; D remains ambiguous. Germline V gene lookup returns CDR1 SGHRS and CDR2 YFSETQ. V was pared by 3 bases and J by 2 bases, with 9 bases between. The CDR3 runs 13 residues. DNA of the CDR3: TGCGCCAGCAGCTACGGGTCAACCTACGAGCAGTACTTC. Amino acid sequence: CASSYGSTYEQYF.

J is TRBJ2-1 and V is TRBV6-5, with TRBD1 matching 10 bases. This CDR3 comprises 16 residues. CDR1 MNHEY and CDR2 SVGAGI come from the germline V gene. Trimming removed 0 bases from V and 4 bases from J; junction bases left unmatched: 3. In DNA, the CDR3 is TGTGCCAGCAGTTACTCGGGGGACAGGGGATACAATGAGCAGTTCTTC. It encodes CASSYSGDRGYNEQFF.

This chain uses TRBV7-2 with TRBJ2-4, with 8 positions matching TRBD1. The germline CDR1 and CDR2 sequences are SGHTA and FQGNSA. The junction had 1 base not matched to a gene; V was cut back by 5 bases and J by 4 bases. The CDR3 is 13 amino acids. The CDR3 coding sequence is TGTGCCAGCAGCGGACAGGGAAAAAACATTCAGTACTTC. Protein product: CASSGQGKNIQYF.